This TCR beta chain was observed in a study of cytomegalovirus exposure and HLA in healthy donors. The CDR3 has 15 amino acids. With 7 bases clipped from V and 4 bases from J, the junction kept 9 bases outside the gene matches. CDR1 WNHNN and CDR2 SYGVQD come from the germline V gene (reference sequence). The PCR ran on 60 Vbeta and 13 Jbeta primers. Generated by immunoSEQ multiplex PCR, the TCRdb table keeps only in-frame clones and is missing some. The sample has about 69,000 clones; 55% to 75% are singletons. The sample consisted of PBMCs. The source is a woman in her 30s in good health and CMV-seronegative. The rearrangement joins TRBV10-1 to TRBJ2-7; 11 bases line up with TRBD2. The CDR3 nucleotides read TGCGCCAGCAACCCGGGACTAGCGGACTCTTACGAGCAGTACTTC. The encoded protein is CASNPGLADSYEQYF.